This T cell receptor beta chain was sequenced in a study of cytomegalovirus exposure and HLA in healthy donors. The overall study: Around 80 million unique TCRs from HLA-typed donors were held in an early data release. Notes on the study in general: Across all donors, roughly uniform sequencing depth was an assumption of the presence/absence analyses.

This clone was picked up one time. Its specificity is unknown. Germline CDR1 and CDR2: MNHNS and SASEGT. This CDR3 comprises 12 residues. The germline V and J ends were trimmed by 7 bases and 5 bases, with 11 bases remaining between them. A multiplex PCR was run with 60 Vbeta primers and 13 Jbeta primers. This table comes from immunoSEQ multiplex PCR, and its TCRdb copy is limited to in-frame clones, with some not included. Here the sample spans some 110,000 clones, over 75% being singletons. The chain joins TRBV6-1 to TRBJ1-1, with D uncertain. The TCR originated in a woman younger than 35 in good health and CMV-seropositive. Input material: PBMCs. This chain's CDR3 is CASMAGSTEAFF. DNA for the CDR3: TGTGCCAGCATGGCGGGGAGTACTGAAGCTTTCTTT.